Presented here are 12 T cell receptor beta chains from one specimen sequenced in a study of OX40 agonist ivuxolimab in advanced cancers. Measured with immunoSEQ multiplex PCR; TCRdb has only the in-frame clones, and not every one. The data show 80,000 to 95,000 clones, with approximately 90% seen just once and roughly 0.53% held by the top ten. The material was CD4+ or CD8+ T cells sorted from blood, obtained in a trial of the OX40 agonist ivuxolimab. The receptors were gathered from an adult with an advanced solid tumor such as melanoma, head and neck, liver or kidney cancer.

The chain links TRBV21-1 to TRBJ2-7; the table names TRBD1, a call not compared with the DNA. TRBV21-1 is an annotated pseudogene. There are 15 residues in the CDR3. The CDR3 region has the DNA TGTGCCAGCAGCAATCGTCCGGGACAAAGGGGCGAGCAGTACTTC. Protein product: CASSNRPGQRGEQYF.

V and J are TRBV27 and TRBJ2-7; D possibly corresponds to TRBD1 (5 bases). CDR1 is MNHEY and CDR2 is SMNVEV in the germline V gene (reference sequence). The length of the CDR3 is 13 residues. Trimming removed 3 bases from V and 5 bases from J, with 11 bases in between. The chain's CDR3 is CASSFGQGNEQYF. As DNA, the CDR3 is TGTGCCAGCAGTTTTGGGCAGGGAAACGAGCAGTACTTC.

This chain joins TRBV9 and TRBJ1-1; TRBD1 agrees at 7 bases. Per the germline V gene, CDR1 is SGDLS and CDR2 is YYNGEE. Trimming took 3 bases from V and 7 from J; bases not matched to a gene: 6. This CDR3 spans 13 amino acids. The CDR3 bases are TGTGCCAGCAGCGGAGGCCGGGACAGTGAAGCTTTCTTT. Amino acids: CASSGGRDSEAFF.

The chain employs TRBV7-9 and TRBJ1-1, with D uncertain. Trimming took off 1 base at V and 8 bases at J, with 14 bases between the two ends. This CDR3 has 14 residues. Germline CDR1 reads SEHNR; CDR2 reads FQNEAQ (reference sequence). This CDR3 is CASSLEAQAVEAFF. The CDR3 coding sequence is TGTGCCAGCAGCTTAGAGGCCCAGGCGGTGGAAGCTTTCTTT.

The chain carries TRBV4-1 and TRBJ1-2; D remains unclear. V was cut by 0 bases and J by 5 bases, with 16 bases left in between. The germline CDR1 and CDR2 sequences are MGHRA and YSYEKL. The CDR3 is 16 residues long. The CDR3 DNA follows: TGCGCCAGCAGCCAAGAAAGGGTGGGCCTAGGGTATGGCTACACCTTC. It yields the protein CASSQERVGLGYGYTF.

CDR3 protein: CASLPGLATTGELFF. The CDR3 nucleotides are TGTGCCAGCCTCCCCGGCCTAGCGACCACCGGGGAGCTGTTTTTT. The chain joins TRBV6-5 to TRBJ2-2, with D possibly matching TRBD2 (6 bases). V lost 8 bases and J 4 bases, leaving 17 bases between the germline ends. Per the germline V gene, CDR1 is MNHEY and CDR2 is SVGAGI. This CDR3 comprises 15 residues.

The chain joins TRBV6-5 to TRBJ1-1; 10 bases line up with TRBD1. The length of the CDR3 is 14 residues. Germline V lookup: CDR1 MNHEY, CDR2 SVGAGI. The V and J ends lost 6 bases and 6 bases, in that order; junction bases with no gene match: 7. CDR3 region: CASRMTGGLAEAFF. In DNA form, the CDR3 reads TGTGCCAGCAGAATGACAGGGGGCTTGGCTGAAGCTTTCTTT.

This clone was recorded once. Mismatch with germline at one junction end may stem from a read error. J is TRBJ2-2 and V is TRBV27; a weak D match, TRBD2 (5 bases). The CDR3 is made up of 14 amino acids. Germline V gene data show CDR1 as MNHEY and CDR2 as SMNVEV (reference sequence). The CDR3 protein is CASCHNSLTGELFF. The CDR3 DNA reads as TGTGCCAGCTGCCATAACTCCCTCACCGGGGAGCTGTTCTTT.

This chain joins TRBV19 and TRBJ1-4; no definite D call. V dropped 4 bases and J dropped 0 bases, with 6 bases sitting between them. The CDR3 is 14 residues long. Germline V CDR1 and CDR2: LNHDA, SQIVND (reference sequence). The CDR3 DNA reads TGTGCCAGTAGTAGTCCCGCAACTAATGAAAAACTGTTTTTT. Residues: CASSSPATNEKLFF.

The chain couples TRBV6-1 to TRBJ2-7; D gene uncertain. V was trimmed by 6 bases and J by 4 bases, leaving 7 bases between them. The germline V gene has CDR1 MNHNS and CDR2 SASEGT. The CDR3 runs 11 residues. The CDR3 reads CASSDLYEQYF. In DNA form, the CDR3 reads TGTGCCAGCAGCGACCTGTACGAGCAGTACTTC.

The chain combines TRBV18 with TRBJ1-3; D possibly corresponds to TRBD1 (6 bases). Trimming took 5 bases from V and 2 from J, leaving 16 bases between them. CDR3 size: 16 residues. Germline CDR1 and CDR2: KGHSH and LQKENI. In DNA, the CDR3 is TGTGCCAGCTCAGATTCGGACAGCTTCACTGGAAACACCATATATTTT. This codes for CASSDSDSFTGNTIYF.

The V and J genes are TRBV21-1 and TRBJ1-5. TRBV21-1 is a listed pseudogene. This CDR3 comprises 16 residues. The CDR3 nucleotides are TGTGCCAGCACCCTCCTGACACCGTCCGGGGATCAGCCCCAGCATTTT. Its protein is CASTLLTPSGDQPQHF.